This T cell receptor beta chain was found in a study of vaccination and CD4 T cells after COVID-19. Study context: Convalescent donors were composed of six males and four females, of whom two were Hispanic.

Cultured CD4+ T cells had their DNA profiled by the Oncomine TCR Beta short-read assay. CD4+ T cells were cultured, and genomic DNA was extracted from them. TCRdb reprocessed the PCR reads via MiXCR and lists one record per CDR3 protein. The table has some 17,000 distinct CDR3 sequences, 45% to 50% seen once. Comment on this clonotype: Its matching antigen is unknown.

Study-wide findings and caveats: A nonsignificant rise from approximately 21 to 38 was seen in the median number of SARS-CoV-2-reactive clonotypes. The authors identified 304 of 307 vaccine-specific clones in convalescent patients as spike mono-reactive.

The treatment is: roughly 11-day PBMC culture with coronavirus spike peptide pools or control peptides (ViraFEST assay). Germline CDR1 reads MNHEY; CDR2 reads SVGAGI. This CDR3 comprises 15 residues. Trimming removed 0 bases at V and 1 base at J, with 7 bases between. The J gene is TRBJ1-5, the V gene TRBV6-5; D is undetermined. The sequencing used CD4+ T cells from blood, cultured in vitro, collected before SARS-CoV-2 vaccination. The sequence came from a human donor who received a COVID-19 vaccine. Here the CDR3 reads CASSYSSWSNQPQHF. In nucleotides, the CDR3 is TGTGCCAGCAGTTACTCCTCGTGGAGCAATCAGCCCCAGCATTTT.